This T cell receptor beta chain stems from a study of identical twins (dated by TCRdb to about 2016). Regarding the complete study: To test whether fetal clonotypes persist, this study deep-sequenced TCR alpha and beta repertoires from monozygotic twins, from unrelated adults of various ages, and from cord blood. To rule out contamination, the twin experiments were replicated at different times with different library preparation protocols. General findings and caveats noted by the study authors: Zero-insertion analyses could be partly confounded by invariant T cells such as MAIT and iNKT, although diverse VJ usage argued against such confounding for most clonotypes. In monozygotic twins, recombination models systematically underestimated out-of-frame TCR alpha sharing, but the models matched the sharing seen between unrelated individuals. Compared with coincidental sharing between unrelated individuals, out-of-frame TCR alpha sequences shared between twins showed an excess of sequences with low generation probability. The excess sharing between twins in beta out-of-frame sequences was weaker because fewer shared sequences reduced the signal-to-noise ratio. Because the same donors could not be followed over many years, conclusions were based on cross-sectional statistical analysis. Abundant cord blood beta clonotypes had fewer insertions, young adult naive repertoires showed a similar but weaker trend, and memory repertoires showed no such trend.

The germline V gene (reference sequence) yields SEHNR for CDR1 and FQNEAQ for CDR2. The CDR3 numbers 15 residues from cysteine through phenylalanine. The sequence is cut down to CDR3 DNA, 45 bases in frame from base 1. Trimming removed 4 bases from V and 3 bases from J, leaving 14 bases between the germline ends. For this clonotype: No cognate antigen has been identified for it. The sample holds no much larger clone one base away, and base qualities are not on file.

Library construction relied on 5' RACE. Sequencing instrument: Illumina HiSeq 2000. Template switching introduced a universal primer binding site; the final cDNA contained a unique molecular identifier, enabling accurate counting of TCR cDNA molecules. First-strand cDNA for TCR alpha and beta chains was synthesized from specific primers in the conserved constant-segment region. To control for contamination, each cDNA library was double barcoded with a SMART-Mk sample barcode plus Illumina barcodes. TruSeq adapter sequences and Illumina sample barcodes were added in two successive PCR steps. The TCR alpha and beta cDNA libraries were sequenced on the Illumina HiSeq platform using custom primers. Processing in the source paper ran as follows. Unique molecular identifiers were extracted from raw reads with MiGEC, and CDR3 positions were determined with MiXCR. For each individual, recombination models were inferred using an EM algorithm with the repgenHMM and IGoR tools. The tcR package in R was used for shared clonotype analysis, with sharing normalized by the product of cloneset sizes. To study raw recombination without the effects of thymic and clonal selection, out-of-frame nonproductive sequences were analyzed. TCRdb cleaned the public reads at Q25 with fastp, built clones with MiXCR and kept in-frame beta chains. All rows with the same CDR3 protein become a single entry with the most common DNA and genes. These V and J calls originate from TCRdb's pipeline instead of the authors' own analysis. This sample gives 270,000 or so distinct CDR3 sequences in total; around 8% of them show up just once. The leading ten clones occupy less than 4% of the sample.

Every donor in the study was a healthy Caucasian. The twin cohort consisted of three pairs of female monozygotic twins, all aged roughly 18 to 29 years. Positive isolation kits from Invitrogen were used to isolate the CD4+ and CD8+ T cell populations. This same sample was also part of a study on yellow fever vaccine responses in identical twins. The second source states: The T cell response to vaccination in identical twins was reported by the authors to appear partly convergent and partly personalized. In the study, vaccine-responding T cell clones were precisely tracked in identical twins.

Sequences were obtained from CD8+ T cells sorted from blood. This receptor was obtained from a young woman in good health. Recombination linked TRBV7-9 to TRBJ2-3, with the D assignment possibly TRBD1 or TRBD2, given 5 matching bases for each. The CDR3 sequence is CASSSLPWGTDTQYF. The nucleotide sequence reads TGTGCCAGCAGCTCACTCCCATGGGGGACAGATACGCAGTATTTT.